The 27 T cell receptor beta chains presented below share a single source sample, sequenced in a study of CD8 T cells in ankylosing spondylitis. Each CDR3 protein is one row after TCRdb ran MiXCR on the 5' RACE reads. The sample has around 250,000 distinct CDR3 sequences, approximately 12% seen once. Sample: blood, either unsorted or a sorted T cell fraction (not recorded which). The receptors were gathered from a male donor with ankylosing spondylitis or in good health (not recorded which).

This clonotype was seen at least ten times. The rearrangement uses TRBV25-1 and TRBJ2-7, with no clear D. The V end was cut by 6 bases, the J end by 2 bases, with 11 bases between. The V gene's germline CDR1 is MGHDK and CDR2 SYGVNS. This CDR3 comprises 13 residues. The DNA of the CDR3 is TGTGCCAGCAGCGTCCCCTATACCTACGAGCAGTACTTC. Translation: CASSVPYTYEQYF.

This clonotype showed up many times. The J gene is TRBJ1-5, the V gene TRBV15, with a possible D match to TRBD1 (5 bases). The CDR3 is 18 residues long. The germline V gene has CDR1 LNHNV and CDR2 YYDKDF (reference sequence). The V gene lost 4 bases and the J gene lost 1 base, with 20 bases spanning the gap. The CDR3 sequence is CATSTPPGALESNQPQHF. CDR3 in DNA: TGTGCCACCAGCACCCCCCCTGGGGCACTTGAGAGCAATCAGCCCCAGCATTTT. The variable domain in full, with the rest retrieved from reference TRBV15 and TRBJ1-5, is DAMVIQNPRYQVTQFGKPVTLSCSQTLNHNVMYWYQQKSSQAPKLLFHYYDKDFNNEADTPDNFQSRRPNTSFCFLDIRSPGLGDTAMYLCATSTPPGALESNQPQHFGDGTRLSIL.

Ten or more counts support this clonotype. CDR3 nucleotides: TGTGCCAACAAGACGGTCGGGACCCAGTACTTC. This encodes CANKTVGTQYF. The J gene is TRBJ2-5, the V gene TRBV24-1; no clear D. V lost 11 bases and J lost 7, with 13 bases in between. The CDR3 covers 11 residues. Looked up from germline, CDR1 is KGHDR and CDR2 is SFDVKD.

This clonotype was detected many times. V is TRBV5-1 and J is TRBJ2-7; D is ambiguous. The CDR3 has 13 amino acids. V was pared by 2 bases and J by 0 bases, with 6 bases between. From germline, CDR1 is SGHRS and CDR2 YFSETQ. CDR3 coding DNA: TGCGCCAGCAGCTTCTTGAGCTCCTACGAGCAGTACTTC. Translation gives CASSFLSSYEQYF.

V and J are TRBV7-8 and TRBJ2-4, with D tentatively TRBD2 (5 bases). Trimming cost V 3 bases and J 3 bases, with 15 bases left between them. Germline-derived CDR1 and CDR2 are SGHVS and FQNEAQ. CDR3 length: 16 amino acids. CDR3 in amino acids: CASSFRGFNGKNIQYF. The CDR3 DNA sequence: TGTGCCAGCAGCTTTCGCGGGTTTAATGGCAAAAACATTCAGTACTTC. Looking up the rest from reference TRBV7-8 and TRBJ2-4 gives the full variable domain: GAGVSQSPRYKVAKRGQDVALRCDPISGHVSLFWYQQALGQGPEFLTYFQNEAQLDKSGLPSDRFFAERPEGSVSTLKIQRTQQEDSAVYLCASSFRGFNGKNIQYFGAGTRLSVL.

Concerning this clonotype: A much larger clone is a single base away; this may be a read error. The rearrangement joins TRBV12-3 or TRBV12-4 to TRBJ2-3, with 10 bases fitting TRBD2. This CDR3 region has 16 residues. The CDR3 loop is CASSPSGAGGTDMQYF. CDR3 DNA sequence: TGTGCCAGCAGCCCGTCAGGAGCGGGAGGGACAGATATGCAGTATTTT.

This clonotype was counted between two and nine times. This may stem from a read error, because a much larger clone lies one nucleotide away. The chain uses TRBV20-1 and TRBJ2-5, with TRBD2 as a possible D gene (6 bases). Trimming removed 5 bases at V and 9 bases at J, with 22 bases between. The CDR3 is 14 amino acids. The germline V gene has CDR1 DFQATT and CDR2 SNEGSKA (reference sequence). As DNA, the CDR3 is TGCAGTGCTGACGCGGGGCGAGGAGGGGAGGCCCAGTACTTC. Its protein is CSADAGRGGEAQYF.

Turning to this clonotype: A much larger clonotype is one base distant, so this may be a read error. This CDR3 fails to terminate in the conserved phenylalanine or tryptophan, so it likely reflects a read error. The chain joins TRBV5-1 to TRBJ2-5, with 11 positions matching TRBD2. Trimming cost V 4 bases and J 4 bases; bases outside gene matches: 3. This CDR3 region has 14 residues. Germline loops: CDR1 SGHRS, CDR2 YFSETQ. This CDR3 is CASSVGLAGETQYS. CDR3 in DNA: TGCGCCAGCAGCGTCGGACTAGCGGGAGAGACCCAGTACTCC.

The CDR3 sequence is CASSRPVGEQYF. The CDR3 DNA is TGTGCCAGCAGCCGTCCGGTAGGCGAGCAGTACTTC. The rearrangement joins TRBV2 to TRBJ2-7; D unresolved. Germline CDR1 is SNHLY and CDR2 is FYNNEI. The ends were cut back, 6 bases at V and 6 bases at J, with 12 bases in the middle. The CDR3 runs 12 residues.

This clonotype was recorded many times. The chain employs TRBV15 and TRBJ2-1; the match to TRBD2 covers 9 bases. V lost 1 base and J lost 4; bases outside the gene matches: 11. Germline-derived CDR1 and CDR2 are LNHNV and YYDKDF (reference sequence). The CDR3 covers 18 residues. CDR3 protein: CATSRGGHRTSAYNEQFF. The CDR3 bases are TGTGCCACCAGCAGAGGAGGCCACAGGACTAGCGCGTACAATGAGCAGTTCTTC.

This clonotype was found many times. The germline gene is not matched at one end of the junction; a read error may be the cause. This chain uses TRBV4-1 with TRBJ1-2; weak D call: TRBD1 (5 bases). The CDR3 has 12 residues. Germline V lookup: CDR1 MGHRA, CDR2 YSYEKL. The CDR3 DNA reads TGCGCCAGCAGCGCCCAGGGCTATAGCTACACCTTC. Translation gives CASSAQGYSYTF.

This clonotype was counted many times. V gene TRBV28 combines with J gene TRBJ2-7; TRBD2 agrees at 14 bases. The CDR3 length is 17 residues. Germline loops: CDR1 MDHEN, CDR2 SYDVKM. With V trimmed by 1 base and J by 7 bases, 9 bases remained unmatched. CDR3 loop: CASSLFLTSGRGREQYF. The CDR3 nucleotides read TGTGCCAGCAGTTTATTCCTGACTAGCGGGAGGGGCAGAGAGCAGTACTTC.

This clonotype was observed a few times. V and J are TRBV7-6 and TRBJ2-7; tentatively, D is TRBD2 (6 bases). V gave up 5 bases and J gave up 5 bases, with 16 bases separating them. Germline V gene sequence: CDR1 SGHVS, CDR2 FNYEAQ. CDR3 size: 14 residues. The CDR3 DNA sequence: TGTGCCAGCAGCCCCACGAGGGGACTCCACGAGCAGTACTTC. This sequence encodes CASSPTRGLHEQYF. Combining the CDR3 with reference TRBV7-6 and TRBJ2-7 gives the whole variable domain GAGVSQSPRYKVTKRGQDVALRCDPISGHVSLYWYRQALGQGPEFLTYFNYEAQQDKSGLPNDRFSAERPEGSISTLTIQRTEQRDSAMYRCASSPTRGLHEQYFGPGTRLTVT.

This clonotype was seen repeatedly, ten times or more. The gene calls are TRBV29-1 and TRBJ2-7; no clear D. The V end lost 4 bases, the J end lost 3 bases, and 7 bases lay between the germline ends. Germline CDR1 SQVTM, CDR2 ANQGSEA. The CDR3 length is 11 residues. The CDR3 region is CSVVINYEQYF. The CDR3 bases are TGCAGCGTTGTTATAAACTACGAGCAGTACTTC.

This clonotype was counted at least ten times. The chain recombines TRBV2 with TRBJ2-1; D gene unclear. This CDR3 has 11 residues. Germline CDR1 reads SNHLY; CDR2 reads FYNNEI. V lost 6 bases and J 10 bases, leaving 10 bases between the germline ends. Here the CDR3 reads CASRPVYEQFF. In nucleotides, the CDR3 is TGTGCCAGCAGACCAGTCTACGAGCAGTTCTTC.

The chain combines TRBV10-1 with TRBJ2-7; D may be TRBD2 (5 bases). The CDR3 loop spans 12 amino acids. Trimming cost V 6 bases and J 3 bases, with 9 bases left between them. Germline CDR1 is WNHNN and CDR2 is SYGVQD (reference sequence). Written as DNA, the CDR3 is TGCGCCAGCAGGCGACTAATCTACGAGCAGTACTTC. Translating it yields CASRRLIYEQYF.

Comment on this clonotype: A read error is possible here, since a much larger clone lies one base away. V gene TRBV6-5 combines with J gene TRBJ2-7; D uncertain. The CDR3 totals 15 residues. CDR1 and CDR2 (germline): MNHEY, SVGAGI. The V gene lost 0 bases and the J gene lost 6 bases, with 15 bases spanning the gap. The chain's CDR3 is CASSYSTGGGFEQYF. CDR3 DNA sequence: TGTGCCAGCAGTTACTCGACCGGTGGTGGCTTCGAGCAGTACTTC.

This clonotype was counted at least ten times. The gene calls are TRBV5-1 and TRBJ2-3; no reliable D call. Germline V CDR1 and CDR2: SGHRS, YFSETQ. Trimming stripped 0 bases from V and 3 bases from J, with 11 bases between. CDR3 length: 15 amino acids. CDR3: CASSLASFITDTQYF. CDR3 DNA sequence: TGCGCCAGCAGCTTGGCGTCGTTCATAACAGATACGCAGTATTTT.

This clonotype was picked up many times. The rearrangement uses TRBV5-1 and TRBJ2-3; D call uncertain. Germline V CDR1 and CDR2: SGHRS, YFSETQ. This CDR3 has 13 amino acids. Trimming left V 5 bases short and J 2 bases short, with 9 bases between. CDR3 bases: TGCGCCAGCAGGACGGCGACCACAGATACGCAGTATTTT. Protein: CASRTATTDTQYF.

This chain joins TRBV2 and TRBJ2-7; possible D gene TRBD2, 6 bases. Trimming removed 1 base at V and 0 bases at J, with 7 bases between. This CDR3 spans 14 amino acids. Germline V lookup: CDR1 SNHLY, CDR2 FYNNEI. In nucleotides, the CDR3 is TGTGCCAGCAGTGAAGTAGCGGTCTCCTACGAGCAGTACTTC. Its translation is CASSEVAVSYEQYF.

Many counts were recorded for this clonotype. The rearrangement uses TRBV5-1 and TRBJ2-5; 7 bases are shared with TRBD1. Trimming took 4 bases from V and 5 from J; bases not matched to a gene: 14. Germline CDR1 SGHRS, CDR2 YFSETQ. CDR3 size: 16 residues. The CDR3 DNA reads as TGCGCCAGCAGCGCCCAGCCCACAGGGGACGGTGAGACCCAGTACTTC. This sequence encodes CASSAQPTGDGETQYF. Drawing the rest from reference TRBV5-1 and TRBJ2-5, the complete variable domain is KAGVTQTPRYLIKTRGQQVTLSCSPISGHRSVSWYQQTPGQGLQFLFEYFSETQRNKGNFPGRFSGRQFSNSRSEMNVSTLELGDSALYLCASSAQPTGDGETQYFGPGTRLLVL.

In its sample, this clonotype was seen many times. This chain links TRBV6-2 or TRBV6-3 with TRBJ1-2; the D is unclear. Trimming took 2 bases from V and 1 from J, leaving 14 bases between them. The germline gives CDR1 MNHEY, CDR2 SVGEGT. The CDR3 has 16 amino acids. The CDR3 nucleotides are TGTGCCAGCAGTTACGTTGCGGATCTGATTAACTATGGCTACACCTTC. Translated: CASSYVADLINYGYTF.

This clonotype has at least ten counts. The V and J genes are TRBV28 and TRBJ1-5; TRBD1 is a possible D gene (6 bases). The length of the CDR3 is 16 residues. The germline gives CDR1 MDHEN, CDR2 SYDVKM. V lost 10 bases to trimming and J lost 6 bases, with 25 bases between them. CDR3 DNA: TGTGCCACCGAGGCGTCTCAGGGGCTAAGAGGTCAGCCCCAGCATTTT. It specifies CATEASQGLRGQPQHF.

The chain links TRBV7-3 to TRBJ2-3; TRBD2 matches at 10 bases. The J segment lost 6 bases and the V segment lost 2 bases, leaving 5 bases of the junction unmatched. The CDR3 is 15 residues long. Germline CDR1 SGHTA, CDR2 FQGTGA. CDR3: CASSLYLAGVDTQYF. Written as DNA, the CDR3 is TGTGCCAGCAGCTTATATCTAGCGGGAGTGGATACGCAGTATTTT. Full variable domain (missing parts from reference TRBV7-3 and TRBJ2-3): GAGVSQTPSNKVTEKGKYVELRCDPISGHTALYWYRQSLGQGPEFLIYFQGTGAADDSGLPNDRFFAVRPEGSVSTLKIQRTERGDSAVYLCASSLYLAGVDTQYFGPGTRLTVL.

This clonotype was detected ten times or more. Written as DNA, the CDR3 is TGTGCCAGCAGCCCCTCAGGGATCAGCTCCTACAATGAGCAGTTCTTC. Translation: CASSPSGISSYNEQFF. The V and J genes are TRBV3-1 and TRBJ2-1, with D possibly matching TRBD1 (5 bases). CDR1 LGHDT and CDR2 YNNKEL come from the germline V gene (reference sequence). The CDR3 is 16 residues long. Trimming removed 4 bases from V and 0 bases from J, with 13 bases in between.

The sample holds a few counts of this clonotype. The rearrangement joins TRBV11-2 to TRBJ2-7, with D unclear. The CDR3 is made up of 13 amino acids. Trimming left V 2 bases short and J 3 bases short, with 8 bases between. The germline CDR1 and CDR2 sequences are SGHAT and FQNNGV. CDR3: CASSLHTDYEQYF. CDR3 nucleotide sequence: TGTGCCAGCAGCTTACACACCGACTACGAGCAGTACTTC.

This clonotype was seen at least ten times. The chain joins TRBV5-1 to TRBJ2-7; the D is unclear. V was pared by 1 base and J by 7 bases, with 6 bases between. This CDR3 is built from 11 residues. CDR1 is SGHRS, CDR2 YFSETQ, per germline. CDR3 nucleotide sequence: TGCGCCAGCAGCTTGTCTGGGGAGCAGTACTTC. Translation gives CASSLSGEQYF.